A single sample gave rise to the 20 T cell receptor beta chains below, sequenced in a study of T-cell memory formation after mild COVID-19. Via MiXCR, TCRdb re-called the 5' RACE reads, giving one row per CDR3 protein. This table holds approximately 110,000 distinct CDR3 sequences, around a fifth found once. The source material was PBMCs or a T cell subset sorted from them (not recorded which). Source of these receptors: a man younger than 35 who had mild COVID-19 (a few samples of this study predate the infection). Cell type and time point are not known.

The CDR3 here is CASSPLGDTQYF. For the CDR3, the DNA is TGTGCCAGCAGTCCTTTGGGAGATACGCAGTATTTT. The chain combines TRBV27 with TRBJ2-3; no clear D gene. The CDR3 spans 12 residues. The V and J ends lost 5 bases and 5 bases respectively, with 8 bases between them. CDR1 and CDR2 (germline): MNHEY, SMNVEV (reference sequence).

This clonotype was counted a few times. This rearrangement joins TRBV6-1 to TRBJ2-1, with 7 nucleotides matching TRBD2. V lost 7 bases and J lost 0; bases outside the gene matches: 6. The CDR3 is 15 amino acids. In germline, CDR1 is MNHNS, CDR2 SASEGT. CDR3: CASTAGEGSYNEQFF. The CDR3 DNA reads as TGTGCCAGCACTGCGGGAGAAGGCTCCTACAATGAGCAGTTCTTC.

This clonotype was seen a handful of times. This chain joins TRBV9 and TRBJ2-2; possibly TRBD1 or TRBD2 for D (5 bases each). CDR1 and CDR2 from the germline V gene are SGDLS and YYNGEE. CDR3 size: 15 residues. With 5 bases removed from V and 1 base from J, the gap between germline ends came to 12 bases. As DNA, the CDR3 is TGTGCCAGCAGTACCGGGACGGTGAACACCGGGGAGCTGTTTTTT. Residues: CASSTGTVNTGELFF.

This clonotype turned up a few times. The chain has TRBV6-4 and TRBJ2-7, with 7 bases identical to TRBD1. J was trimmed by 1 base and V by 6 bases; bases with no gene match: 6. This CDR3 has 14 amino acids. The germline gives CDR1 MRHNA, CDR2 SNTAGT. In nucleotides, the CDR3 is TGTGCCAGCAGACGACAGGGAACATCCTACGAGCAGTACGTC. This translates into CASRRQGTSYEQYV.

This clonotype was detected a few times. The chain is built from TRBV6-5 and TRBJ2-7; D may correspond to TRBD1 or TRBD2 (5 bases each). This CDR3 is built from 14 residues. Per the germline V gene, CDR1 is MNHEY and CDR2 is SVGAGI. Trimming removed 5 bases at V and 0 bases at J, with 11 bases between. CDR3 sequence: CASSIRGDSYEQYF. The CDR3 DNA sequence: TGTGCCAGCAGTATCCGAGGGGACTCCTACGAGCAGTACTTC.

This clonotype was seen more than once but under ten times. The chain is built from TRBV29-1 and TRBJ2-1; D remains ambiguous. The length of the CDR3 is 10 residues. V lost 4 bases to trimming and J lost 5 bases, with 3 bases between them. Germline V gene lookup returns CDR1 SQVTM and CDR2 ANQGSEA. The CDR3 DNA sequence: TGCAGCGTTGCAAACAATGAGCAGTTCTTC. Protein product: CSVANNEQFF.

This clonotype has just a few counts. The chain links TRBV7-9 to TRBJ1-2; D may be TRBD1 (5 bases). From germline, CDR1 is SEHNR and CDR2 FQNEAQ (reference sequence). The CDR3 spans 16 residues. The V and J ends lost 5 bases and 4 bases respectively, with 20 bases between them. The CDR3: CASSTPRGTAAYGYTF. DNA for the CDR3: TGTGCCAGCAGCACCCCCCGGGGGACCGCTGCCTATGGCTACACCTTC.

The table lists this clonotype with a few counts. The CDR3 DNA is TGTGCCAGCAGTCCCGGAGGGGCTAACACCGGGGAGCTGTTTTTT. Translating gives CASSPGGANTGELFF. The V and J genes are TRBV12-3 or TRBV12-4 and TRBJ2-2, with D tentatively TRBD2 (6 bases). Trimming took off 5 bases at V and 2 bases at J, with 12 bases between the two ends. This CDR3 has 15 amino acids.

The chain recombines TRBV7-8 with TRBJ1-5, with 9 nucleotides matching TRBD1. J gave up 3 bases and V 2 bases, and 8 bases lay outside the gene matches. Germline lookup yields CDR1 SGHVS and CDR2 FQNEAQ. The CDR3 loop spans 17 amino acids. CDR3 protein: CASSLYGTGLLNQPQHF. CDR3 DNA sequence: TGTGCCAGCAGCTTATATGGGACAGGGCTTCTCAATCAGCCCCAGCATTTT.

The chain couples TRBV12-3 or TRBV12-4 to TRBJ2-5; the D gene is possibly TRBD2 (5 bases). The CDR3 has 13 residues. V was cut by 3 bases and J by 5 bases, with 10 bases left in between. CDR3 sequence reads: CASSLLAAETQYF. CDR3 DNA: TGTGCCAGCAGTTTGCTAGCCGCGGAGACCCAGTACTTC.

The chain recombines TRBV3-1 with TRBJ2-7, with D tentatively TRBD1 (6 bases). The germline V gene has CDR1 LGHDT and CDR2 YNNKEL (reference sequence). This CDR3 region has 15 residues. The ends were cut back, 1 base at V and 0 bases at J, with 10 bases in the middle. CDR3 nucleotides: TGTGCCAGCAGCCAAGGAAGGGGGAGCTCCTACGAGCAGTACTTC. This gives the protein CASSQGRGSSYEQYF.

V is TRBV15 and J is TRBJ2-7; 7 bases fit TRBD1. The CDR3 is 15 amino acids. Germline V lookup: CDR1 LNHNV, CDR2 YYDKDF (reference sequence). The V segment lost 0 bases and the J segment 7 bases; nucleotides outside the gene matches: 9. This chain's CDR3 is CATSRDWGQIEEQYV. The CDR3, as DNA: TGTGCCACCAGCAGAGATTGGGGACAGATAGAAGAGCAGTACGTC.

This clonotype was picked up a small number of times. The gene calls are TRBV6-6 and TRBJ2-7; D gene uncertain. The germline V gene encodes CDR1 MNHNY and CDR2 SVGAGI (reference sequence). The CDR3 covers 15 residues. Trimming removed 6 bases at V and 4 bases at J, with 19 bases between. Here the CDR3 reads CASRHTLVSPYEQYF. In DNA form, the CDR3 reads TGTGCCAGCAGGCATACGCTGGTGAGTCCTTACGAGCAGTACTTC.

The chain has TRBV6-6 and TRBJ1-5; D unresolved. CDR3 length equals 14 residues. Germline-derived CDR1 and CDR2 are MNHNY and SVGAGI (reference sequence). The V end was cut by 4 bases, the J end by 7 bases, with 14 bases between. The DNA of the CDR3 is TGTGCCAGCAGTTTTGTGGGGTCAGGCCAGCCCCAGCATTTT. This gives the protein CASSFVGSGQPQHF.

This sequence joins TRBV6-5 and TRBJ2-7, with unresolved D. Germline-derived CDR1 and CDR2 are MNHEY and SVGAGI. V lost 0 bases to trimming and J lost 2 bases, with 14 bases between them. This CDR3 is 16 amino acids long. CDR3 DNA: TGTGCCAGCAGTTACTCTAACATCGGTAGCCCCTACGAGCAGTACGTC. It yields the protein CASSYSNIGSPYEQYV.

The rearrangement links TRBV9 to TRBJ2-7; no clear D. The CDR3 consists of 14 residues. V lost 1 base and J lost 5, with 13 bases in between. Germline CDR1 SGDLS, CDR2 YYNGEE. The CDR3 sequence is CASSVSGTPNEQYF. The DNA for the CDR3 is TGTGCCAGCAGCGTATCAGGTACCCCAAACGAGCAGTACTTC.

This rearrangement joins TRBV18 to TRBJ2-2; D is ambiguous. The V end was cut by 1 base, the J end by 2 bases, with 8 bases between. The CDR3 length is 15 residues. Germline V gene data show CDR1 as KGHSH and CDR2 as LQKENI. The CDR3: CASSPRSSNTGELFF. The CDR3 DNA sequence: TGTGCCAGCTCACCACGTTCCTCCAACACCGGGGAGCTGTTTTTT. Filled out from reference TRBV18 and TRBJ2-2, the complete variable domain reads NAGVMQNPRHLVRRRGQEARLRCSPMKGHSHVYWYRQLPEEGLKFMVYLQKENIIDESGMPKERFSAEFPKEGPSILRIQQVVRGDSAAYFCASSPRSSNTGELFFGEGSRLTVL.

CDR3 residues: CASNTGMGTGELFF. The DNA for the CDR3 is TGTGCCAGTAACACGGGCATGGGTACCGGGGAGCTGTTTTTT. The chain links TRBV19 to TRBJ2-2, with D unresolved. CDR3 length: 14 amino acids. Deletions cut 7 bases from V and 5 bases from J, with 14 bases between. CDR1 is LNHDA and CDR2 is SQIVND in the germline V gene (reference sequence).

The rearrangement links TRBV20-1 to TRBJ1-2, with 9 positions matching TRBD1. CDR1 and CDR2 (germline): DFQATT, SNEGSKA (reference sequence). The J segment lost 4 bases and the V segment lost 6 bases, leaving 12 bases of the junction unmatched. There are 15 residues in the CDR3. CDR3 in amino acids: CSAEAGQGPSYGYTF. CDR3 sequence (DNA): TGCAGTGCCGAAGCGGGACAGGGCCCCTCCTATGGCTACACCTTC.

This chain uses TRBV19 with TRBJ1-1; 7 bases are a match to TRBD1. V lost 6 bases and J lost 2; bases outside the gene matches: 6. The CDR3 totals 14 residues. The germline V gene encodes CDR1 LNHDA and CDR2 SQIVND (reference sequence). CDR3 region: CASRMGQPNTEAFF. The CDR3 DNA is TGTGCCAGTAGGATGGGACAGCCCAACACTGAAGCTTTCTTT.